A single TCR beta chain is shown here with its context. From germline, CDR1 is MDHEN and CDR2 SYDVKM. Trimming took off 6 bases at V and 6 bases at J, with 21 bases between the two ends. The CDR3 runs to 16 residues. This sample was taken from a study of shared clonotypes between healthy human individuals. Samples underwent the assay at deep level. Clones were sequenced by immunoSEQ multiplex PCR, and TCRdb holds only the in-frame ones, with some missing. Among 600,000 to 750,000 clones listed, 72% were seen once. The source is a woman in her twenties or thirties in good health. The material sequenced was memory CD4+ T cells sorted from blood. This sample's subset: CD45RA-negative fraction. The V gene is TRBV28, the J gene TRBJ1-5; TRBD1 might be the D (6 bases). The CDR3 nucleotides read TGTGCCAGCAGCCTAACGATGACAGGAAGAACTCAGCCCCAGCATTTT. As protein: CASSLTMTGRTQPQHF.